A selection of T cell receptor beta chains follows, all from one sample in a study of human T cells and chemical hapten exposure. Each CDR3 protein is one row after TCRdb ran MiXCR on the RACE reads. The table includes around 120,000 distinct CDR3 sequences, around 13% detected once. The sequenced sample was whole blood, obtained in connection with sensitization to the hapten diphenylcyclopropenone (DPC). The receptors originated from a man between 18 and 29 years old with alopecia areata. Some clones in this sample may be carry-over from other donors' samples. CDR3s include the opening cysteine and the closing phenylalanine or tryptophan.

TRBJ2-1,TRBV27,CASSLPQGNNEQFF
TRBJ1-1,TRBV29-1,CSVGPLGAFF
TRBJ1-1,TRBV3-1,CASSRPSTEAFF
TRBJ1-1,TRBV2,CASRPPGQEAFF
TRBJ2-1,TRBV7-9,CASSLEGTGSSYNEQFF
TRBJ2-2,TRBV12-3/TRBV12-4,CASSLEAGGVGNTGELFF
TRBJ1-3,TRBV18,CASSLGSGTGSGNTIYF
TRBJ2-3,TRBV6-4,CASSDIATDTQYF
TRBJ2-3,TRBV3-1,CASSQDRTDTQYF
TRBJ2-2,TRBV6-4,CASSDSSGSGELFF